Listed below are T cell receptor beta chains from one sample, sequenced in a study of CD8 T cells in ankylosing spondylitis. MiXCR, run by TCRdb on the 5' RACE reads, gives a single entry per CDR3 protein. The sample lists some 150,000 distinct CDR3 sequences; roughly 44% were seen once. Material for sequencing was synovial fluid, either unsorted or a sorted T cell fraction (not recorded which). Source of these receptors: a male donor with ankylosing spondylitis. CDR3s include the opening cysteine and the closing phenylalanine or tryptophan. A D gene is named only where the DNA matches it firmly. Clone sizes are given selectively: once, few, many, or a class where the clone is expanded.

abundance,v_gene,d_gene,j_gene,CDR3nt,CDR3aa
few,TRBV24-1,TRBD2,TRBJ2-1,TGTGCCACCAGTGAAACAGCGGGAGGACGTTACAATGAGCAGTTCTTC,CATSETAGGRYNEQFF
NA,TRBV12-3/TRBV12-4,NA,TRBJ1-2,TGTGCCAGCAGTTTAGATTACAGGGATGGCTACACCTTC,CASSLDYRDGYTF
many,TRBV4-3,NA,TRBJ2-1,TGCGCCAGCAGCCAAGATGAGGGGGGAGGGTACAATGAGCAGTTCTTC,CASSQDEGGGYNEQFF
NA,TRBV7-2,TRBD2,TRBJ2-1,TGTGCCAGCAGCTTTGTAGCGGGGGAGATTGGGAATGAGCAGTTCTTC,CASSFVAGEIGNEQFF
few,TRBV11-2,NA,TRBJ2-5,TGTGCCAGCAGCTTGACGGGATGGGAGACCCAGTACTTC,CASSLTGWETQYF
NA,TRBV7-9,NA,TRBJ1-1,TGTGCCAGCACCCCGACAGAGGCTGAAGCTTTCTTT,CASTPTEAEAFF
many,TRBV4-1,TRBD1,TRBJ1-2,TGCGCCAGCAGCCAGCGACAGGGGGACGGGTATGGCTACACCTTC,CASSQRQGDGYGYTF
NA,TRBV20-1,NA,TRBJ1-5,TGCAGTGTCCCGACCCTGGGTGGTCAGCCCCAGCATTTT,CSVPTLGGQPQHF
NA,TRBV6-1,NA,TRBJ2-1,TGTGCCAGCAGTGAAGGTGGGGGAAATCGCGAGCAGTTCTTC,CASSEGGGNREQFF
NA,TRBV12-3/TRBV12-4,NA,TRBJ1-5,TGTGCCAGCAGTTTAGAGGGTAACAATCAGCCCCAGCATTTT,CASSLEGNNQPQHF
once,TRBV6-5,TRBD2,TRBJ2-2,TGTGCCAGCAGTTACCCGCGGGAGGAGACGAACACCGGGGAGCTGTTTTTT,CASSYPREETNTGELFF
NA,TRBV20-1,NA,TRBJ1-1,TGCAGTGCTAGAGGCCTAGGTTCGAACACTGAAGCTTTCTTT,CSARGLGSNTEAFF
NA,TRBV15,TRBD2,TRBJ2-5,TGTGCCACCAGCAGAGGGGGGGGACTTGTCGAGACCCAGTACTTC,CATSRGGGLVETQYF
NA,TRBV28,NA,TRBJ2-5,TGTGCCAGCAGTCCACCTCTGTGGGAGTGGCAAGAGACCCAGTACTTC,CASSPPLWEWQETQYF
NA,TRBV12-3/TRBV12-4,NA,TRBJ2-3,TGTGCCAGCAGTTCCCTCGACTGGGGGACGACCACAGATACGCAGTATTTT,CASSSLDWGTTTDTQYF
NA,TRBV5-1,NA,TRBJ1-2,TGCGCCAGCAGCTTGGCCTACCGTCGTAACTATGGCTACACCTTC,CASSLAYRRNYGYTF
once,TRBV7-7,NA,TRBJ2-5,TGTGCCAGCAGCTTAGGGGGGGCGCTAGAGACCCAGTACTTC,CASSLGGALETQYF
NA,TRBV7-9,TRBD1,TRBJ2-7,TGTGCCAGCAGCTCCCGGACAGGCCTCTCCTACGAGCAGTACTTC,CASSSRTGLSYEQYF
NA,TRBV5-6,NA,TRBJ2-1,TGTGCCAGCAGCGCCAGGCTAGGGGGGGTAGCAGATGAGCAGTTCTTC,CASSARLGGVADEQFF
NA,TRBV7-9,NA,TRBJ2-1,TGTGCCAGCAGACGTACAGGGTACAATGAGCAGTTCTTC,CASRRTGYNEQFF
NA,TRBV27,NA,TRBJ1-2,TGTGCCAGCAGTCCCCCCTCACGCCTCCAGGGAGACAGGTCGCGACCCTTC,CASSPPSRLQGDRSRPF
NA,TRBV7-8,TRBD2,TRBJ2-5,TGTGCCAGCAGCCTGCGGACTAGCGGGAGAAAGACCCAGTACTTC,CASSLRTSGRKTQYF
NA,TRBV10-3,TRBD2,TRBJ2-1,TGTGCCATCAGTGAGCTACTAGCGGGAGCGGGGAATGAGCAGTTCTTC,CAISELLAGAGNEQFF
NA,TRBV9,NA,TRBJ2-7,TGTGCCAGCAGCGCCCAGACAGGAGGAGAGCAGTACTTC,CASSAQTGGEQYF
many,TRBV28,TRBD1,TRBJ2-3,TGTGCCAGCAGTTTGTTGCAGGGGGCCGCAGATACGCAGTATTTT,CASSLLQGAADTQYF
NA,TRBV25-1,TRBD1,TRBJ2-1,TGTGCCAGCAGTGAAAACTCCGGGACAGGGGCAATCCGCTCCTACAATGAGCAGTTCTTC,CASSENSGTGAIRSYNEQFF
few,TRBV7-9,NA,TRBJ1-1,TGTGCCAGCCGAGGCAGAATGTTAGACACTGAAGCTTTCTTT,CASRGRMLDTEAFF
NA,TRBV12-3/TRBV12-4,TRBD1,TRBJ2-2,TGTGCCAGCAGTTTGGGGACAGGGGGGTCTACCGGGGAGCTGTTTTTT,CASSLGTGGSTGELFF
NA,TRBV6-6,NA,TRBJ1-2,TGTGCCAGCAGGGCGGACGGCTACACCTTC,CASRADGYTF
NA,TRBV6-2/TRBV6-3,NA,TRBJ2-2,TGTGCCAGCAGTTCAAGGACAACCGGGGAGCTGTTTTTT,CASSSRTTGELFF
many,TRBV18,NA,TRBJ2-7,TGTGCCAGCTCACCAAGGGCTAACAGGGTCTACGAGCAGTACTTC,CASSPRANRVYEQYF
NA,TRBV5-1,NA,TRBJ2-7,TGCGCCAGCAGCTTGGCCCACCGATTCTACGAGCAGTACTTC,CASSLAHRFYEQYF